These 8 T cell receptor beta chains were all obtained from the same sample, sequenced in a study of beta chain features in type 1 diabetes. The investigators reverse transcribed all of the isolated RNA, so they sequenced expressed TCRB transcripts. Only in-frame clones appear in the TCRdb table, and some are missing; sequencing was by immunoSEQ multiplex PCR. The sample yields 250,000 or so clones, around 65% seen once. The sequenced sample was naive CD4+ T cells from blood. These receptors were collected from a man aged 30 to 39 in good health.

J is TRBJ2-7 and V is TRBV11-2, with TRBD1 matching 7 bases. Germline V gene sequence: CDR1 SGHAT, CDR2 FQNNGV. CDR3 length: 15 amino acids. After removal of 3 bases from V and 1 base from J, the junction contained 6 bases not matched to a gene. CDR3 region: CASSFSGTESYEQYF. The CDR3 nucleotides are TGTGCCAGCAGCTTCAGTGGGACAGAGTCCTACGAGCAGTACTTC. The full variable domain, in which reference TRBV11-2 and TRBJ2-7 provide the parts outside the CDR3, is EAGVAQSPRYKIIEKRQSVAFWCNPISGHATLYWYQQILGQGPKLLIQFQNNGVVDDSQLPKDRFSAERLKGVDSTLKIQPAKLEDSAVYLCASSFSGTESYEQYFGPGTRLTVT.

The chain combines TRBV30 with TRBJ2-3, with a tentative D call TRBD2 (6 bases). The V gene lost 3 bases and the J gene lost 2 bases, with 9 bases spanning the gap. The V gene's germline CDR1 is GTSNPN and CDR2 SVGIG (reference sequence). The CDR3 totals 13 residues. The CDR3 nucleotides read TGTGCCTGGAGACGGGGGTTCACAGATACGCAGTATTTT. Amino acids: CAWRRGFTDTQYF.

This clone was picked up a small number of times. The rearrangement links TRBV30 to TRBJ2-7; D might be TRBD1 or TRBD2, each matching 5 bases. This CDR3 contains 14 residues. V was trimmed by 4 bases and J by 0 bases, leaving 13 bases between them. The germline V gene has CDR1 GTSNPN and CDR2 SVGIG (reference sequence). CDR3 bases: TGTGCCTGGATGCCAGGGAGCCTCTCCTACGAGCAGTACTTC. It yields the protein CAWMPGSLSYEQYF.

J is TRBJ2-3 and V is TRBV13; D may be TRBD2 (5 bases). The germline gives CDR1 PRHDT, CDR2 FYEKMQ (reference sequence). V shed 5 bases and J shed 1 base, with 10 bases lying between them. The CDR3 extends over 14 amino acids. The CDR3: CASSRLAGTDTQYF. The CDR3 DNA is TGTGCCAGCAGCCGTCTAGCAGGCACAGATACGCAGTATTTT.

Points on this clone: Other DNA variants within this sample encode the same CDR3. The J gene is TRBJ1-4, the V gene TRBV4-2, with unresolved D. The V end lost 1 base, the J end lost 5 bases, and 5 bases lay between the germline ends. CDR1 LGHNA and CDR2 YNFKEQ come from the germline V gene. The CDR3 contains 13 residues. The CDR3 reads CASSQAENEKLFF. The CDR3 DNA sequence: TGTGCCAGCAGCCAAGCGGAAAATGAAAAACTGTTTTTT.

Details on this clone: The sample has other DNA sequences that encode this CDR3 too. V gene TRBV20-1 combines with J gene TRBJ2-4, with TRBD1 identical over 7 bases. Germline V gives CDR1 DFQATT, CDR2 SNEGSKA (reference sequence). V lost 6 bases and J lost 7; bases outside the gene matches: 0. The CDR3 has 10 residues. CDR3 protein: CSARGNIQYF. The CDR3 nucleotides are TGCAGTGCCAGGGGGAACATTCAGTACTTC.

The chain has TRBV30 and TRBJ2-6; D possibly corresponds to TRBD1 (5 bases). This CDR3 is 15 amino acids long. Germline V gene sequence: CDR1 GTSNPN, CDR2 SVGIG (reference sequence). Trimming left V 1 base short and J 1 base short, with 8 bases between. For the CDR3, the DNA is TGTGCCTGGAGTGGACAGCTATCTGGGGCCAACGTCCTGACTTTC. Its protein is CAWSGQLSGANVLTF.

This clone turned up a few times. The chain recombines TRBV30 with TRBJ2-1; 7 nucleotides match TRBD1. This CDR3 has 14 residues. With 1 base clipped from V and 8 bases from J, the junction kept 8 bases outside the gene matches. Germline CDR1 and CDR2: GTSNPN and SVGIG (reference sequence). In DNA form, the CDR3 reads TGTGCCTGGAGTGAGGGACAGAAGTTCGATGAGCAGTTCTTC. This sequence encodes CAWSEGQKFDEQFF.